The 32 T cell receptor beta chains presented below share a single source sample, sequenced in a study of blood T cell repertoires in COVID-19. Generated by immunoSEQ multiplex PCR, the TCRdb table keeps only in-frame clones and is missing some. Of some 100,000 clones in the sample, just under 95% were seen once. Source material: peripheral blood. All receptors derive from a man aged 65 to 85 with acute or convalescent COVID-19.

The chain is built from TRBV6-5 and TRBJ1-2, with 9 bases matching TRBD1. CDR1 and CDR2 from the germline V gene are MNHEY and SVGAGI. V shed 2 bases, J shed 6 bases, and the junction held 4 bases outside the gene matches. The CDR3 is made up of 14 amino acids. The CDR3 nucleotides are TGTGCCAGCAGTTACGGGACAGGGTGGGATGGCTACACCTTC. Its translation: CASSYGTGWDGYTF.

The V and J genes are TRBV11-3 and TRBJ2-5, with TRBD1 matching 10 bases. CDR1 is SGHNT and CDR2 is YENEEA in the germline V gene. This CDR3 contains 15 residues. J lost 2 bases, V lost 3 bases, and 3 bases had no gene match. The CDR3, as DNA: TGTGCCAGCAGCTTGGGGACAGGGGAACAAGAGACCCAGTACTTC. This codes for CASSLGTGEQETQYF.

The chain employs TRBV10-3 and TRBJ2-1; 11 nucleotides match TRBD2. CDR1 and CDR2 (germline): ENHRY, SYGVKD. This CDR3 has 19 amino acids. V shed 4 bases and J 0 bases; nucleotides not matched to a gene: 11. The CDR3 coding sequence is TGTGCCATCAGTGGGCTGGAGGGGACTAGCGGAAGCTCCTACAATGAGCAGTTCTTC. It specifies CAISGLEGTSGSSYNEQFF.

The chain is built from TRBV7-9 and TRBJ2-3; 13 nucleotides align to TRBD2. V trimming: 6 bases; J trimming: 3 bases; junction bases outside the gene matches: 6. This CDR3 has 16 residues. The V gene's germline CDR1 is SEHNR and CDR2 FQNEAQ (reference sequence). Here the CDR3 DNA reads TGTGCCAGCAGGGGGAGACTAGCGGGAGGAACAGATACGCAGTATTTT. As protein: CASRGRLAGGTDTQYF. The full variable domain, completed using reference TRBV7-9 and TRBJ2-3, is DTGVSQNPRHKITKRGQNVTFRCDPISEHNRLYWYRQTLGQGPEFLTYFQNEAQLEKSRLLSDRFSAERPKGSFSTLEIQRTEQGDSAMYLCASRGRLAGGTDTQYFGPGTRLTVL.

The genes are TRBV11-3 and TRBJ2-7; tentatively, D is TRBD2 (6 bases). Germline assignment: CDR1 SGHNT and CDR2 YENEEA. The CDR3 has 14 amino acids. V was shortened by 1 base and J by 3 bases, with 10 bases between the two germline ends. This chain's CDR3 is CASSLASSGYEQYF. The CDR3 DNA reads as TGTGCCAGCAGCTTAGCCAGTAGCGGCTACGAGCAGTACTTC.

This clone appeared once. The chain couples TRBV6-2 or TRBV6-3 to TRBJ1-5, with D perhaps matching TRBD1 (6 bases). Trimming removed 4 bases from V and 5 bases from J, with 12 bases in between. Germline CDR1 is MNHEY and CDR2 is SVGEGT. The CDR3 totals 14 residues. The CDR3 DNA is TGTGCCAGCAGTTCAGGGCAGGGGTATCAGCCCCAGCATTTT. Protein product: CASSSGQGYQPQHF.

This chain links TRBV18 with TRBJ2-7; 8 bases align to TRBD2. V dropped 6 bases and J dropped 1; count of bases not matched to a gene: 8. CDR3 length: 15 residues. The V gene's germline CDR1 is KGHSH and CDR2 LQKENI. CDR3 sequence reads: CASSASGSGSYEQYF. The DNA of the CDR3 is TGTGCCAGCTCGGCGAGCGGGAGTGGGTCCTACGAGCAGTACTTC.

This clone was counted once. This chain connects TRBV28 to TRBJ2-5; possibly TRBD2 for D (6 bases). Between the trimmed V and J ends, which lost 5 bases and 5 bases, there was a span of 15 bases. In germline, CDR1 is MDHEN, CDR2 SYDVKM. CDR3 size: 14 residues. The CDR3 bases are TGTGCCAGCAGTAACGGGGGAGGAGACGAGACCCAGTACTTC. Amino acid sequence: CASSNGGGDETQYF. Drawing the rest from reference TRBV28 and TRBJ2-5, the complete variable domain is DVKVTQSSRYLVKRTGEKVFLECVQDMDHENMFWYRQDPGLGLRLIYFSYDVKMKEKGDIPEGYSVSREKKERFSLILESASTNQTSMYLCASSNGGGDETQYFGPGTRLLVL.

This chain links TRBV28 with TRBJ1-2; perhaps TRBD1 as D (5 bases). From germline, CDR1 is MDHEN and CDR2 SYDVKM. The CDR3 is 15 residues long. Trimming cost V 4 bases and J 0 bases, with 12 bases left between them. The CDR3 loop is CASSSPGGSNYGYTF. CDR3 coding DNA: TGTGCCAGCAGTTCCCCCGGGGGGTCTAACTATGGCTACACCTTC.

Worth noting for this clone: One end of the junction does not line up with germline, which may come from a read error. The chain joins TRBV18 to TRBJ2-6, with a tentative D call TRBD2 (6 bases). Germline lookup yields CDR1 KGHSH and CDR2 LQKENI. The CDR3 loop spans 18 amino acids. DNA for the CDR3: TGTGCCAGCTCCCCACGCGGGGTCGGTACCTCTGGGGCCAACGTCCTGACTTTC. As protein: CASSPRGVGTSGANVLTF.

CDR3 in DNA: TGCGCCAGCAGCCAAGAGCTCGACAGCCTCCCCCAGCATTTT. This sequence encodes CASSQELDSLPQHF. This rearrangement joins TRBV4-3 to TRBJ1-5; D may be TRBD1 (5 bases). Germline assignment: CDR1 LGHNA and CDR2 YSLEER. The CDR3 spans 14 residues. V gave up 0 bases and J gave up 10 bases, with 13 bases separating them.

V is TRBV6-6 and J is TRBJ2-6; D is unclear. The CDR3 runs to 13 residues. Trimming stripped 7 bases from V and 1 base from J, with 5 bases between. In germline, CDR1 is MNHNY, CDR2 SVGAGI (reference sequence). Written as DNA, the CDR3 is TGTGCCAGCACCCAGTCTGGGGCCAACGTCCTGACTTTC. It yields the protein CASTQSGANVLTF.

The chain uses TRBV27 and TRBJ2-1, with TRBD2 matching 13 bases. The V gene end was trimmed by 3 bases and the J gene end by 8 bases; junction bases not matched to a gene: 13. This CDR3 region has 18 residues. The germline V gene has CDR1 MNHEY and CDR2 SMNVEV (reference sequence). The CDR3: CASSFSISRTSGSYEQFF. The CDR3 DNA is TGTGCCAGCAGTTTTTCAATTAGTAGGACTAGCGGGAGTTATGAGCAGTTCTTC.

This clone was found once. The chain couples TRBV7-2 to TRBJ1-4; no clear D. Germline assignment: CDR1 SGHTA and CDR2 FQGNSA. This CDR3 has 15 amino acids. Trimming shortened V by 1 base and J by 7 bases, and 13 bases separated the two germline ends. CDR3 sequence reads: CASSLESGRPEKLFF. DNA of the CDR3: TGTGCCAGCAGCTTAGAATCCGGCAGGCCTGAAAAACTGTTTTTT.

The CDR3 loop is CAISESDEGVAFF. In DNA form, the CDR3 reads TGTGCCATCAGTGAGTCTGACGAGGGGGTCGCTTTCTTT. The chain has TRBV10-3 and TRBJ1-1; D might be TRBD1 (6 bases). V gave up 0 bases and J gave up 11 bases, with 13 bases separating them. The CDR3 length is 13 residues. The germline CDR1 and CDR2 sequences are ENHRY and SYGVKD.

This chain uses TRBV28 with TRBJ2-5, with 8 bases matching TRBD2. CDR3 length equals 15 residues. Per the germline V gene, CDR1 is MDHEN and CDR2 is SYDVKM. V lost 5 bases and J lost 0; bases outside the gene matches: 5. CDR3 DNA sequence: TGTGCCAGCAGTCAACTAGCGGCGTACCAAGAGACCCAGTACTTC. Translation: CASSQLAAYQETQYF.

With respect to this clone: The sample contains more than one DNA sequence encoding this CDR3. The CDR3 DNA is TGTGCCAGCAGAACAGGGAACACTGAAGCTTTCTTT. Amino acids: CASRTGNTEAFF. This chain uses TRBV11-3 with TRBJ1-1, with D maybe TRBD1 (5 bases). The germline V and J ends were trimmed by 6 bases and 1 base, with 6 bases remaining between them. This CDR3 region has 12 residues. Germline assignment: CDR1 SGHNT and CDR2 YENEEA.

The genes are TRBV28 and TRBJ1-2; 8 positions agree with TRBD1. J gave up 7 bases and V 3 bases, and 4 bases lay outside the gene matches. Germline V gene data show CDR1 as MDHEN and CDR2 as SYDVKM. The CDR3 runs to 13 residues. In DNA, the CDR3 is TGTGCCAGCAGTTTGCAGGGGGCCGCTGGCTACACCTTC. Translated: CASSLQGAAGYTF.

This chain connects TRBV24-1 to TRBJ2-3; D might be TRBD1 (6 bases). Germline CDR1 and CDR2: KGHDR and SFDVKD. The CDR3 is made up of 12 amino acids. Trimming stripped 8 bases from V and 3 bases from J, with 8 bases between. The CDR3 region has the DNA TGTGCCACCAAGGGACATACAGATACGCAGTATTTT. Amino acids: CATKGHTDTQYF.

This chain links TRBV12-3 or TRBV12-4 with TRBJ1-2, with 7 bases fitting TRBD1. V was clipped by 7 bases and J by 3 bases; unmatched bases: 5. The CDR3 is made up of 13 amino acids. CDR3 DNA: TGTGCCAGCACTACGACAGGGCACTATGGCTACACCTTC. Its translation is CASTTTGHYGYTF.

This clone has ten or more counts. This chain links TRBV28 with TRBJ1-2; TRBD1 matches 7 bases. This CDR3 has 14 amino acids. Trimming removed 5 bases from V and 2 bases from J; junction bases left unmatched: 5. From germline, CDR1 is MDHEN and CDR2 SYDVKM. The CDR3 region is CASSHRGRNYGYTF. The CDR3, as DNA: TGTGCCAGCAGTCACAGGGGACGCAACTATGGCTACACCTTC.

CDR3 DNA sequence: TGTGCCAGTAGTAAATTGGACAGGCCGAACACTGAAGCTTTCTTT. Translated: CASSKLDRPNTEAFF. The J gene is TRBJ1-1, the V gene TRBV19; 7 bases align to TRBD1. Germline CDR1 and CDR2: LNHDA and SQIVND (reference sequence). CDR3 length: 15 amino acids. The junction had 6 bases not matched to a gene; V was cut back by 4 bases and J by 1 base.

The chain joins TRBV7-8 to TRBJ2-7; no clear D gene. Germline V lookup: CDR1 SGHVS, CDR2 FQNEAQ. V dropped 4 bases and J dropped 3 bases, with 13 bases sitting between them. This CDR3 contains 14 residues. DNA for the CDR3: TGTGCCAGCAGCTATTCAGGCAATCGCTACGAGCAGTACTTC. Protein: CASSYSGNRYEQYF.

This rearrangement joins TRBV5-1 to TRBJ1-1, with D hard to call. V lost 0 bases, J lost 8 bases, and 5 bases lay in between. The CDR3 is 11 amino acids. Looked up from germline, CDR1 is SGHRS and CDR2 is YFSETQ. Here the CDR3 reads CASSLGAEAFF. In nucleotides, the CDR3 is TGCGCCAGCAGCTTGGGGGCGGAAGCTTTCTTT.

The chain links TRBV18 to TRBJ1-1; D unclear. There are 16 residues in the CDR3. V was trimmed by 2 bases and J by 0 bases, leaving 13 bases between them. Per the germline V gene, CDR1 is KGHSH and CDR2 is LQKENI. The CDR3 bases are TGTGCCAGCTCACCAGAGGTTGGGTACATGAACACTGAAGCTTTCTTT. The encoded protein is CASSPEVGYMNTEAFF.

The sample holds one count of this clone. The chain recombines TRBV2 with TRBJ1-6; D is unclear. Trimming took off 3 bases at V and 7 bases at J, with 10 bases between the two ends. The CDR3 runs to 14 residues. Germline loops: CDR1 SNHLY, CDR2 FYNNEI. The CDR3 nucleotides are TGTGCCAGCAGTGATCACAGTTGGAATTCACCCCTCCACTTT. It translates to CASSDHSWNSPLHF.

V is TRBV4-2 and J is TRBJ1-5; D unclear. The ends were cut back, 0 bases at V and 6 bases at J, with 6 bases in the middle. Looked up from germline, CDR1 is LGHNA and CDR2 is YNFKEQ. The CDR3 covers 13 residues. The CDR3 spells CASSQDGSQPQHF. The CDR3 nucleotides read TGTGCCAGCAGCCAAGATGGTAGTCAGCCCCAGCATTTT.

The V and J genes are TRBV9 and TRBJ2-5; 9 nucleotides align to TRBD1. Germline CDR1 is SGDLS and CDR2 is YYNGEE. With V trimmed by 0 bases and J by 4 bases, 10 bases remained unmatched. CDR3 length: 17 residues. The CDR3 is CASSVARDRVGPETQYF. The CDR3 DNA is TGTGCCAGCAGCGTAGCCCGGGACAGGGTAGGACCAGAGACCCAGTACTTC.

V usage is TRBV19 and J usage is TRBJ2-1, with TRBD2 matching over 12 bases. The CDR3 totals 18 residues. V lost 6 bases and J lost 0; bases outside the gene matches: 9. Per the germline V gene, CDR1 is LNHDA and CDR2 is SQIVND (reference sequence). The CDR3 reads CASRGLAGQSSSYNEQFF. CDR3 in DNA: TGTGCCAGTAGGGGACTAGCGGGCCAATCGAGCTCCTACAATGAGCAGTTCTTC.

The V and J genes are TRBV28 and TRBJ1-1; D is possibly TRBD1 (5 bases). The CDR3 runs 14 residues. Trimming stripped 6 bases from V and 4 bases from J, with 15 bases between. Germline values: CDR1 MDHEN, CDR2 SYDVKM. Here the CDR3 reads CASSWGRTGTEAFF. The CDR3 nucleotides are TGTGCCAGCAGCTGGGGCAGGACCGGCACTGAAGCTTTCTTT.

The chain couples TRBV27 to TRBJ2-7; 13 bases fit TRBD2. Germline CDR1 MNHEY, CDR2 SMNVEV (reference sequence). The CDR3 spans 15 residues. V gave up 4 bases and J gave up 2 bases; unmatched junction bases: 2. For the CDR3, the DNA is TGTGCCAGCAGTTACGGGACTAGCGGGGCCTACGAGCAGTACTTC. It yields the protein CASSYGTSGAYEQYF.

The V call is TRBV28, the J call TRBJ1-1; D not resolved. CDR1 MDHEN and CDR2 SYDVKM come from the germline V gene. The CDR3 spans 11 residues. Trimming cost V 4 bases and J 6 bases, with 6 bases left between them. CDR3 residues: CASSYSSEAFF. In DNA form, the CDR3 reads TGTGCCAGCAGTTACAGCTCTGAAGCTTTCTTT.